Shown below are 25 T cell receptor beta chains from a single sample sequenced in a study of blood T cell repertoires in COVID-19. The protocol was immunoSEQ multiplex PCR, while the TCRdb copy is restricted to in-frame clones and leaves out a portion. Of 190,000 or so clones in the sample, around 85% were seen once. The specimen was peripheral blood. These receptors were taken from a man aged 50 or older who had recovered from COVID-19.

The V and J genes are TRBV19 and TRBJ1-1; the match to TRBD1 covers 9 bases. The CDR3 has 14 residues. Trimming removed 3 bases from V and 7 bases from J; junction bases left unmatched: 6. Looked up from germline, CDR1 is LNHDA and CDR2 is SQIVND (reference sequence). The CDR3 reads CASSIRQGGNEAFF. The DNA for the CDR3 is TGTGCCAGTAGTATTAGACAGGGGGGGAATGAAGCTTTCTTT.

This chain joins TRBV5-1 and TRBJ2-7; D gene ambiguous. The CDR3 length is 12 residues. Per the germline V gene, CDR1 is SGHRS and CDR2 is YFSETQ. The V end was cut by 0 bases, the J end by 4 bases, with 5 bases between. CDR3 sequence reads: CASSLDGYEQYF. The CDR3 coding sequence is TGCGCCAGCAGCTTGGACGGGTACGAGCAGTACTTC.

The CDR3: CASSQGQGYEQYF. CDR3 nucleotides: TGTGCCAGCAGCCAAGGACAGGGGTACGAGCAGTACTTC. The chain carries TRBV3-1 (or the pseudogene TRBV3-2) and TRBJ2-7; 8 bases align to TRBD1. Per the germline V gene, CDR1 is LGHDT and CDR2 is YNNKEL (reference sequence). CDR3 length equals 13 residues. Unmatched junction bases numbered 0, after V lost 1 base and J lost 4 bases.

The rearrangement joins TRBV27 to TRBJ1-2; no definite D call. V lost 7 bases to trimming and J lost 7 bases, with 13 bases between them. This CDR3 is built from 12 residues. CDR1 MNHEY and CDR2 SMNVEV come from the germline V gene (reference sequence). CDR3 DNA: TGTGCCAGCACCTCGGGGTTCGGTGGCTACACCTTC. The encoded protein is CASTSGFGGYTF.

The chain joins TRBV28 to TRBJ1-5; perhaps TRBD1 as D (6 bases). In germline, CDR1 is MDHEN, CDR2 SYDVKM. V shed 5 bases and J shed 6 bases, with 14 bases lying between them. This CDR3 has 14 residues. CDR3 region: CASSIQGEVQPQHF. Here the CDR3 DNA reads TGTGCCAGCAGTATACAGGGAGAAGTTCAGCCCCAGCATTTT.

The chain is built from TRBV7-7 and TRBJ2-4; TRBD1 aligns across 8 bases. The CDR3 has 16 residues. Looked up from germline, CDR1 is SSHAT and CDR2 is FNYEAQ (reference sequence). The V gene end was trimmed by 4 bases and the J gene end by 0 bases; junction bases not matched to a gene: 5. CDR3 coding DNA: TGTGCCAGCAGCTCTTGGACAGGGTTAGCCAAAAACATTCAGTACTTC. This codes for CASSSWTGLAKNIQYF.

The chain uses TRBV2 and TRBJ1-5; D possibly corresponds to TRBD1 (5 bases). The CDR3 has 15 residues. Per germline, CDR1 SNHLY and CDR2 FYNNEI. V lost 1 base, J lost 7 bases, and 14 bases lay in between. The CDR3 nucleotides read TGTGCCAGCAGTGAAGATCCGGCAGGGCCCCAGCCCCAGCATTTT. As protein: CASSEDPAGPQPQHF.

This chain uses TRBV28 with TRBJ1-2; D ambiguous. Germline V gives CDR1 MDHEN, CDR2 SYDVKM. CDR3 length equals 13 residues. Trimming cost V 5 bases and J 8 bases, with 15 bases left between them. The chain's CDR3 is CASSGLPSLGYTF. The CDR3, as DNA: TGTGCCAGCAGTGGGCTCCCCTCCCTGGGCTACACCTTC.

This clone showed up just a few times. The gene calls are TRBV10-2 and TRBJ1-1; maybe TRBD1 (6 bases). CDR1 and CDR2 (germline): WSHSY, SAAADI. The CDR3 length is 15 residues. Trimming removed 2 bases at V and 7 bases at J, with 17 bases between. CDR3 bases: TGCGCCAGCAGTGAGACCGCACAGGGTTCGAGTGAAGCTTTCTTT. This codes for CASSETAQGSSEAFF.

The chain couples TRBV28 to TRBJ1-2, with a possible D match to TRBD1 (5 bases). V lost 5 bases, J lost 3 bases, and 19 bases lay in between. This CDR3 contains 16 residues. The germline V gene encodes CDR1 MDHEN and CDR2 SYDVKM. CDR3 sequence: CASSPSGTGDDYGYTF. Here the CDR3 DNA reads TGTGCCAGCAGTCCCAGCGGGACGGGGGATGACTATGGCTACACCTTC.

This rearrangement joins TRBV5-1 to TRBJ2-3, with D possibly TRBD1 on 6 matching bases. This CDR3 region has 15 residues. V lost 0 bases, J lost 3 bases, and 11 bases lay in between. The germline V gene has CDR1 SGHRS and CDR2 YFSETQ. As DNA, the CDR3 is TGCGCCAGCAGCTTGGGTGGGCAGGGGACAGATACGCAGTATTTT. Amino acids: CASSLGGQGTDTQYF.

Here the CDR3 DNA reads TGTGCCTGGAGCCCTGGGACAGGACCGAGGACTGAAGCTTTCTTT. Amino acids: CAWSPGTGPRTEAFF. The J gene is TRBJ1-1, the V gene TRBV30; TRBD1 aligns across 8 bases. The CDR3 has 15 residues. Trimming cost V 3 bases and J 5 bases; bases outside gene matches: 11. Germline V gene lookup returns CDR1 GTSNPN and CDR2 SVGIG (reference sequence).

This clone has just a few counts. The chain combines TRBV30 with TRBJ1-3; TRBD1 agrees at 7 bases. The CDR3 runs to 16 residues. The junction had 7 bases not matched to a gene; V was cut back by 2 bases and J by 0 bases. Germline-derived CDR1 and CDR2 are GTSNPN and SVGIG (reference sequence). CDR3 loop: CAWSLETGISGNTIYF. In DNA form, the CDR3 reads TGTGCCTGGAGTTTAGAGACAGGGATCTCTGGAAACACCATATATTTT.

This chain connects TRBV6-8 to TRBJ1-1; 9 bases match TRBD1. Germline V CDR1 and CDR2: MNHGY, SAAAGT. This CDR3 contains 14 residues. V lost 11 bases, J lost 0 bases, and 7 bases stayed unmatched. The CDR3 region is CAPRTGALNTEAFF. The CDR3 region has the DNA TGTGCCCCGAGGACAGGGGCCTTGAACACTGAAGCTTTCTTT.

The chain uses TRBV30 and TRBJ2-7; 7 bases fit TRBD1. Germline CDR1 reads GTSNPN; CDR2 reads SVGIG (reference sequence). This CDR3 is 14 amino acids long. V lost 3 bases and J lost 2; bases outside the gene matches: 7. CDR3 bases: TGTGCCTGGAGGCGGCGACAGGGAGCCTACGAGCAGTACTTC. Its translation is CAWRRRQGAYEQYF.

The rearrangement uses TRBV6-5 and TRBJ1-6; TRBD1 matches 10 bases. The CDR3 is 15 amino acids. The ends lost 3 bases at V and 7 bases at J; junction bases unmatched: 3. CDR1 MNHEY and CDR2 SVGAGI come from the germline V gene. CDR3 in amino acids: CASSYRDRGNSPLHF. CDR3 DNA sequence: TGTGCCAGCAGTTATCGGGACAGGGGAAATTCACCCCTCCACTTT.

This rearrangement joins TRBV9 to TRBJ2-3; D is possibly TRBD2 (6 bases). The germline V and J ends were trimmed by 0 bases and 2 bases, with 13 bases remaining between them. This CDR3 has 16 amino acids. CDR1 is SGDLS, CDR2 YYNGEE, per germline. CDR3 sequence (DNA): TGTGCCAGCAGCGTAGGGGTGGGAGGACTCACAGATACGCAGTATTTT. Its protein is CASSVGVGGLTDTQYF.

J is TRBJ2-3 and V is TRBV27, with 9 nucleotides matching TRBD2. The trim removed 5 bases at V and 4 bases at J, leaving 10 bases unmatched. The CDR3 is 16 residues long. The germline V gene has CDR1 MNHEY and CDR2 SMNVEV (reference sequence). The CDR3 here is CASSPNSGSRADTQYF. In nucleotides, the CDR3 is TGTGCCAGCAGTCCGAATAGCGGGAGTCGGGCAGATACGCAGTATTTT.

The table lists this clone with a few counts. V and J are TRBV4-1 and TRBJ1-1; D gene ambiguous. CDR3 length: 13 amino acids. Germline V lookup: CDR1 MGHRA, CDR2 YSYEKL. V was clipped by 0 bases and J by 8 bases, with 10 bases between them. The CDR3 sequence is CASSQDFQREAFF. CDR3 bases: TGCGCCAGCAGCCAAGATTTTCAGCGAGAAGCTTTCTTT.

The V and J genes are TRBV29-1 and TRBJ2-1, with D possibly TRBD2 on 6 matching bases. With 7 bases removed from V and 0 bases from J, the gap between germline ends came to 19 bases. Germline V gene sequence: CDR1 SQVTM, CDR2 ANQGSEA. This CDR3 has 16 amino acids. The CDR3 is CSAPRGGALSYNEQFF. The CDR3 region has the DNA TGCAGCGCCCCGCGTGGAGGGGCCCTCTCCTACAATGAGCAGTTCTTC.

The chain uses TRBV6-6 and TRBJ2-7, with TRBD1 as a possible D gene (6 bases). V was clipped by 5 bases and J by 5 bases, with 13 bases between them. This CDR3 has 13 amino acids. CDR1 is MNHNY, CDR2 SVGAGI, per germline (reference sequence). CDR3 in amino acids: CASSQQGAHEQYF. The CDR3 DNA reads TGTGCCAGCAGTCAACAGGGAGCCCACGAGCAGTACTTC.

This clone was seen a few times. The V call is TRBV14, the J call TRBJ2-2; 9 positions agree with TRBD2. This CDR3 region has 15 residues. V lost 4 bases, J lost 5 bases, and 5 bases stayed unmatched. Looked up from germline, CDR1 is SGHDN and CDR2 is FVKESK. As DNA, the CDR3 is TGTGCCAGCAGCCGTAGCGGGAGTGGTACCGGGGAGCTGTTTTTT. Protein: CASSRSGSGTGELFF. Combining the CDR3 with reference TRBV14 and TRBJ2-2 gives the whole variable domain EAGVTQFPSHSVIEKGQTVTLRCDPISGHDNLYWYRRVMGKEIKFLLHFVKESKQDESGMPNNRFLAERTGGTYSTLKVQPAELEDSGVYFCASSRSGSGTGELFFGEGSRLTVL.

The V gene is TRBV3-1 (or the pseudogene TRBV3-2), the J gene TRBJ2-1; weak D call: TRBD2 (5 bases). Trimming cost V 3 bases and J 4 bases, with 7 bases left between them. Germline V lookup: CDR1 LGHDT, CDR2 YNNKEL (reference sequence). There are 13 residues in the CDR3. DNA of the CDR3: TGTGCCAGCAGCCACAGCGGTTACAATGAGCAGTTCTTC. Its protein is CASSHSGYNEQFF.

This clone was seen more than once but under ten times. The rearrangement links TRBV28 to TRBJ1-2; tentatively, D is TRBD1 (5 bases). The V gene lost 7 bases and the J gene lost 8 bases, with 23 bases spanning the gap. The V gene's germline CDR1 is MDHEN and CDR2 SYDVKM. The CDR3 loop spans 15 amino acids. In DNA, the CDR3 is TGTGCCAGCAACACGGGGGAACCTCGGTGGGCCGGCTACACCTTC. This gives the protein CASNTGEPRWAGYTF.

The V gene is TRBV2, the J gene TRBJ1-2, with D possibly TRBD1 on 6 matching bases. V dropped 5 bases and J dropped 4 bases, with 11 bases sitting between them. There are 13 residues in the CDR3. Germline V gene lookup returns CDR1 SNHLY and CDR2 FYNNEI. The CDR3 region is CASSQDRGYGYTF. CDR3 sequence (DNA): TGTGCCAGCAGTCAGGACAGAGGCTATGGCTACACCTTC.